This T cell receptor beta chain was found in a study of CD8+CD57+ T cells in acquired aplastic anemia. The wider study: Sorted CD4+ and CD8+ cells gave an average of roughly 3.2 ug of DNA. The study's findings and limits: Overlapping CD8+ CDR3 repertoires of patients and controls contained roughly 29 shared sequences. Patients were compared with controls for CD8+ Simpson's diversity, and no significant difference emerged.

Many counts were recorded for this clonotype. Its antigen is currently unknown. The TCR beta profiling, which covered VDJ combination and CDR3 sequence, was carried out using genomic DNA as the template. TCRdb fed the reads into MiXCR, producing one record per CDR3 protein. The sample lists around 170,000 distinct CDR3 sequences; 40% to 50% were seen once. Only patients with CD8+CD57+ cell expansion on flow cytometry were chosen for sequencing. The blood sampling took place in patients who had so far received no therapy. CDR3 length: 11 residues. Germline assignment: CDR1 SGHTS and CDR2 YDEGEE. The germline V and J ends were trimmed by 6 bases and 11 bases, with 12 bases remaining between them.

V and J are TRBV5-8 and TRBJ2-4, with D perhaps TRBD2 (6 bases). The sequenced material came from sorted CD4+, CD8+, or CD8+CD57+ T cells (not recorded which) from PBMCs. The receptor comes from a human donor with aplastic anemia. CDR3 protein: CASTISGFQYF. In nucleotides, the CDR3 is TGTGCCAGCACTATCAGCGGGTTTCAGTACTTC.